This TCR beta chain was captured in a study of shared clonotypes between healthy human individuals. The study's findings and limits: Rarefaction revealed incomplete sorted-subset sequencing despite large depth.

To note about this clone: Antigen: not known.

V was shortened by 3 bases and J by 13 bases, with 18 bases between the two germline ends. This CDR3 contains 13 residues. CDR1 and CDR2 (germline): MGHRA, YSYEKL. Each PCR replicate from the sorted subsets contained about 210 ng DNA, which is 30,000 or so T cell genomes. The assay was immunoSEQ multiplex PCR, and TCRdb's table has in-frame clones only and misses some. Here the sample spans about 2.3 million clones, over 90% being singletons. This clonotype was sampled from a man aged 18-30 years in good health. Some clones in this sample may be carry-over from other donors' samples. The chain joins TRBV4-1 to TRBJ2-5; tentatively, D is TRBD1 or TRBD2 (6 bases each). The sample taken for sequencing was naive CD4+ T cells from PBMCs. Subset in this sample: CD45RA+ positively selected. The CDR3 nucleotides read TGCGCCAGCAGCCATACGGAGGGACATTCGATGTACTTC. Encoded protein: CASSHTEGHSMYF.